This T cell receptor beta chain stems from a study of siplizumab effects on memory and regulatory T cells. Notes on the study in general: Many proliferating CD4+ or CD8+ clones remained unclassified. Roughly 80-97% of them could not be assigned either a naive or a memory phenotype.

With regard to this clone: The antigen is not known.

Sequencing was performed with immunoSEQ multiplex PCR; in TCRdb, only in-frame clones are kept and a portion is missing. The table records tens of thousands of clones, around 97% of them present only once. V gave up 4 bases and J gave up 2 bases; unmatched junction bases: 4. The germline CDR1 and CDR2 sequences are MNHNS and SASEGT. CDR3 size: 16 residues. The sequence was obtained from a human donor in good health. V and J are TRBV6-1 and TRBJ2-1, with 11 bases aligning to TRBD2. What was sequenced was naive CD8+ T cells sorted from blood. CDR3 sequence (DNA): TGTGCCAGCAGTGCCCTAGCGGGAGGCCCCTACAATGAGCAGTTCTTC. It encodes CASSALAGGPYNEQFF.